This T cell receptor beta chain was recovered during a study of OX40 agonist ivuxolimab in advanced cancers. Study in general: Subjects had a mean age of 60 years, with a range of roughly 20 to 79; roughly 80% were male. Findings and limits, study-wide: In the 0.1-3.0 mg/kg groups, partial responders showed among the lowest expansion. Averaged across samples, CD8+ T cells carried more expanded clones than CD4+ did.

On this clone itself: The antigen is undetermined.

Only in-frame clones appear in the TCRdb table, and some are missing; sequencing was by immunoSEQ multiplex PCR. The table has about 60,000 clones, over 80% seen once. Prior autoimmune disease or systemic immunosuppression barred patients. The CDR3 loop spans 14 amino acids. V dropped 0 bases and J dropped 7; count of bases not matched to a gene: 8. Germline CDR1 GTSNPN, CDR2 SVGIG (reference sequence). The material was CD4+ or CD8+ T cells sorted from blood, obtained in a trial of the OX40 agonist ivuxolimab. This TCR was recovered from an adult with an advanced solid tumor such as melanoma, head and neck, liver or kidney cancer. This chain uses TRBV30 with TRBJ1-2, with 7 nucleotides matching TRBD1. CDR3 DNA sequence: TGTGCCTGGAGTGTTGACCAGGGGGTTGGTGGCTACACCTTC. Translated: CAWSVDQGVGGYTF.